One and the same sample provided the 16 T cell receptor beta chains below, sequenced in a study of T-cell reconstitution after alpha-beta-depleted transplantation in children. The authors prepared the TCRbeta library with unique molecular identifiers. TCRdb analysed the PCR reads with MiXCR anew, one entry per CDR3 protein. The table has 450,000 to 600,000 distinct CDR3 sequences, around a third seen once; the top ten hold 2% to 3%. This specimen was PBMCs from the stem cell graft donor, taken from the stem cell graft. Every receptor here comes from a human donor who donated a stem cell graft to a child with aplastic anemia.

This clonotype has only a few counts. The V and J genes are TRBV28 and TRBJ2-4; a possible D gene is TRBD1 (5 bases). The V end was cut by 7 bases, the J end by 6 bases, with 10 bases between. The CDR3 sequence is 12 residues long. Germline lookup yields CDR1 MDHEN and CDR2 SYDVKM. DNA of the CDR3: TGTGCCAGCACCCCCGACAGAAACATTCAGTACTTC. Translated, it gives CASTPDRNIQYF.

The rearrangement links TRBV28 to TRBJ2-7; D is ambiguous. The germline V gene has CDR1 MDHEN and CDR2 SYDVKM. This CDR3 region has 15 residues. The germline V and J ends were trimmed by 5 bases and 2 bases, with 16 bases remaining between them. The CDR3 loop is CASSTARFYTYEQYF. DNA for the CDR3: TGTGCCAGCAGTACTGCCAGGTTTTATACCTACGAGCAGTACTTC.

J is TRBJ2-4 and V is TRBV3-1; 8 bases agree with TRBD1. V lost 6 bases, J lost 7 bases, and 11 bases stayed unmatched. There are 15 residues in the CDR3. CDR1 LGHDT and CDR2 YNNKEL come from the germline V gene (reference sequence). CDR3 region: CASSQTGARGNIQYF. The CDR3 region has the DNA TGTGCCAGCAGTCAGACAGGGGCCAGGGGGAACATTCAGTACTTC.

The CDR3 here is CASSFNPTTNEKLFF. The DNA for the CDR3 is TGTGCCAGCAGCTTTAACCCTACAACTAATGAAAAACTGTTTTTT. The chain links TRBV7-2 to TRBJ1-4; D is unresolved. Germline assignment: CDR1 SGHTA and CDR2 FQGNSA. V gave up 3 bases and J gave up 0 bases, with 8 bases separating them. There are 15 residues in the CDR3.

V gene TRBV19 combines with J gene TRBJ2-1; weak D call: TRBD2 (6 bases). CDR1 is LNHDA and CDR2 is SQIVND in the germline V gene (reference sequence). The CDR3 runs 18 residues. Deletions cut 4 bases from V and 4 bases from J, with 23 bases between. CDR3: CASSTVSFRLEGYNEQFF. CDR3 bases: TGTGCCAGTAGTACCGTTTCCTTTAGACTAGAGGGATACAATGAGCAGTTCTTC.

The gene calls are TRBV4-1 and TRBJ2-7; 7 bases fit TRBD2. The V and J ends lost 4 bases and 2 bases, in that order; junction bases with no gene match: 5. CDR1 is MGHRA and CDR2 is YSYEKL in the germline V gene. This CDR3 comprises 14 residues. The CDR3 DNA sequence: TGCGCCAGCAGCCGAGGCGGGACTACCTACGAGCAGTACTTC. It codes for CASSRGGTTYEQYF.

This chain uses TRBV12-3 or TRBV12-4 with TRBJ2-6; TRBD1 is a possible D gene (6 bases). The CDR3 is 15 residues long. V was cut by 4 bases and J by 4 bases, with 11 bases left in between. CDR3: CASSSWGRGANVLTF. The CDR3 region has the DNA TGTGCCAGCAGTTCTTGGGGGCGAGGGGCCAACGTCCTGACTTTC.

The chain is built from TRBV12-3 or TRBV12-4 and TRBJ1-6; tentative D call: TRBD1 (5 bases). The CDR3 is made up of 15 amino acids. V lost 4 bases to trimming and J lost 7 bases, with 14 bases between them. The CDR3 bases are TGTGCCAGCAGTTCAGACATCGGGGGAAATTCACCCCTCCACTTT. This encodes CASSSDIGGNSPLHF.

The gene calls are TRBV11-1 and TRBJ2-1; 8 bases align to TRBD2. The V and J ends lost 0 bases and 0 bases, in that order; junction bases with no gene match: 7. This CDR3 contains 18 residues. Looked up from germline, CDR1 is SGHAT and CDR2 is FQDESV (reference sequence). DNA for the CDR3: TGTGCCAGCAGCTTAGCGCAGAGCGGGAGCATCTCCTACAATGAGCAGTTCTTC. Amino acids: CASSLAQSGSISYNEQFF.

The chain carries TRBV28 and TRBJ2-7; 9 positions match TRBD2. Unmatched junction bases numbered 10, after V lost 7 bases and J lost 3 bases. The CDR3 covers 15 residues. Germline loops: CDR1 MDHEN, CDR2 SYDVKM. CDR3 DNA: TGTGCCAGCAACGAGGGACTAGCAGTTAACTACGAGCAGTACTTC. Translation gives CASNEGLAVNYEQYF.

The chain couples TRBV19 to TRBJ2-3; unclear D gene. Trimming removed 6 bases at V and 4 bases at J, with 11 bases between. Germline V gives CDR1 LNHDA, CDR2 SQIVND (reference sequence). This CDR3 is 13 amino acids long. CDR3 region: CASRPPSADTQYF. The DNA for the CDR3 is TGTGCCAGTAGGCCCCCCAGCGCAGATACGCAGTATTTT.

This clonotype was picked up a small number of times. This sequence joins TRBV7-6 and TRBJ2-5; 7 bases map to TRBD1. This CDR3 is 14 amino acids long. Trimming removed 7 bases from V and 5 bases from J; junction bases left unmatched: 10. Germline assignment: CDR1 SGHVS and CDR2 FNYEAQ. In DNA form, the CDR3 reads TGTGCCAGCACAAAGCGAGGGGGCGGTGAGACCCAGTACTTC. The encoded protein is CASTKRGGGETQYF.

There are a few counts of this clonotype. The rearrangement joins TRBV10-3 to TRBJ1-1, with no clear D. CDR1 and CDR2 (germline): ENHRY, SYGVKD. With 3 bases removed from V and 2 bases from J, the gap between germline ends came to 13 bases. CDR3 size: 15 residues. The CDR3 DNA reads TGTGCCATCAGTGACCCCGGACGGCCCAACACTGAAGCTTTCTTT. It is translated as CAISDPGRPNTEAFF.

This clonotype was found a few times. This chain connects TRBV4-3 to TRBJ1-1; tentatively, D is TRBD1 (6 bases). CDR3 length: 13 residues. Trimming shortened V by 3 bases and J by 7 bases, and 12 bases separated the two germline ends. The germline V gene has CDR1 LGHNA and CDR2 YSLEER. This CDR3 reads CASSHLGGREAFF. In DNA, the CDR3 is TGCGCCAGCAGCCACCTAGGGGGGCGTGAAGCTTTCTTT.

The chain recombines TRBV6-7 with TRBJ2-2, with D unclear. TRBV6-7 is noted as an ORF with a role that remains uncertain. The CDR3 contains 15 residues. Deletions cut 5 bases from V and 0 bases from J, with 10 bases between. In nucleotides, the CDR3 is TGTGCCAGCAGTCCCTGGTTCGCGAACACCGGGGAGCTGTTTTTT. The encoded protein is CASSPWFANTGELFF.

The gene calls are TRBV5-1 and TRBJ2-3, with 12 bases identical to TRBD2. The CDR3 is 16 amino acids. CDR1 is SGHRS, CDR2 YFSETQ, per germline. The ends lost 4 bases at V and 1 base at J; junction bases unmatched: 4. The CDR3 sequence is CASSHGLAGRTDTQYF. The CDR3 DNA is TGCGCCAGCAGCCATGGACTAGCGGGACGCACAGATACGCAGTATTTT.